This T cell receptor (beta chain) comes out of a study of T cells in women clearing cervical HPV infection. Study findings and constraints: Cases carried less TRBV6-7 than controls: 0.11% versus 0.16%. Associations may precede or follow infection; HPV-specific or memory T cells were not isolated.

The J segment lost 5 bases and the V segment lost 7 bases, leaving 8 bases of the junction unmatched. In germline, CDR1 is GTSNPN, CDR2 SVGIG (reference sequence). This CDR3 region has 13 residues. Some clones are missing from TCRdb's copy, which holds only in-frame ones; the method was immunoSEQ multiplex PCR. The table for this sample gives about 33,000 clones. Cervical HPV DNA detected by MY09/MY11 PCR, typed by dot-blot. Regarding this clone: Its antigen remains unknown. From the germline J gene comes the end of the CDR3, since the read stops 3 residues before it.

The clonotype originates from a woman between 18 and 70 years old with a cervical HPV16 infection that either progressed to CIN3+ or cleared (not recorded which). The V and J genes are TRBV30 and TRBJ2-3; 8 bases map to TRBD1. The sequenced sample consisted of blood buffy coat. The DNA read from the CDR3 is TGTGCCTCGACAGGGGACGGGGGAGATACG. Its translation: CASTGDGGDT. The whole CDR3 sequence is CASTGDGGDTQYF.